Below, 9 T cell receptor beta chains from the same sample are listed, as sequenced in a study of blood T cell repertoires in COVID-19. Profiled with immunoSEQ multiplex PCR; TCRdb holds only in-frame clones, not every one. The sample carries about 160,000 clones, around 89% recorded once. Material for sequencing was PBMCs or T cells enriched from blood (not recorded which). Receptors were obtained from a woman in her forties or fifties who had recovered from COVID-19.

J is TRBJ1-5 and V is TRBV7-2, with 11 bases identical to TRBD1. CDR1 and CDR2 (germline): SGHTA, FQGNSA. V was pared by 1 base and J by 9 bases, with 5 bases of the junction left unmatched. This CDR3 comprises 15 residues. The DNA of the CDR3 is TGTGCCAGCAGCTTAGGTGGGACAGGGGGTGGGCCCCAGCATTTT. Its translation: CASSLGGTGGGPQHF.

The chain couples TRBV5-5 to TRBJ1-1; D might be TRBD1 (6 bases). CDR3 length: 15 amino acids. CDR1 is SGHKS, CDR2 YYEKEE, per germline (reference sequence). Deletions cut 4 bases from V and 0 bases from J, with 13 bases between. CDR3 nucleotides: TGTGCCAGCAGCCCGCAAACAGGGTTGAACACTGAAGCTTTCTTT. Encoded protein: CASSPQTGLNTEAFF.

The V gene is TRBV30, the J gene TRBJ2-6, with D unclear. Trimming took off 3 bases at V and 2 bases at J, with 14 bases between the two ends. Germline V gene lookup returns CDR1 GTSNPN and CDR2 SVGIG (reference sequence). There are 16 residues in the CDR3. The CDR3 sequence: CAWRPSYIPGANVLTF. Here the CDR3 DNA reads TGTGCCTGGAGACCCTCTTACATCCCTGGGGCCAACGTCCTGACTTTC.

The V and J genes are TRBV7-8 and TRBJ2-3, with TRBD2 matching 16 bases. Germline-derived CDR1 and CDR2 are SGHVS and FQNEAQ. This CDR3 contains 17 residues. V lost 5 bases, J lost 1 base, and 3 bases stayed unmatched. The CDR3 nucleotides read TGTGCCAGCAGCCTGGGACTAGCGGGGGGGCGCACAGATACGCAGTATTTT. As protein: CASSLGLAGGRTDTQYF.

The rearrangement uses TRBV7-8 and TRBJ2-3; 11 positions match TRBD2. Germline CDR1 and CDR2: SGHVS and FQNEAQ. Trimming cost V 5 bases and J 3 bases; bases outside gene matches: 10. CDR3 length: 17 amino acids. The DNA of the CDR3 is TGTGCCAGCAGCCAAATAACCGGGACTAGCGGAACAGATACGCAGTATTTT. Protein product: CASSQITGTSGTDTQYF.

The V call is TRBV7-9, the J call TRBJ1-1; D is ambiguous. The length of the CDR3 is 13 residues. V was clipped by 10 bases and J by 0 bases, with 12 bases between them. Germline V gene lookup returns CDR1 SEHNR and CDR2 FQNEAQ (reference sequence). CDR3: CATLDILNTEAFF. Here the CDR3 DNA reads TGTGCCACCTTAGACATTTTGAACACTGAAGCTTTCTTT.

This clone was seen only once. V and J are TRBV5-1 and TRBJ2-3; TRBD1 matches at 8 bases. Looked up from germline, CDR1 is SGHRS and CDR2 is YFSETQ. The V and J ends lost 4 bases and 2 bases, in that order; junction bases with no gene match: 9. CDR3 size: 16 residues. CDR3: CASSHRGQGYTDTQYF. In DNA form, the CDR3 reads TGCGCCAGCAGCCACCGTGGACAGGGATACACAGATACGCAGTATTTT.

As DNA, the CDR3 is TGCGCCAGCAGCCAAGTGGCCCAGGGAACAGATACGCAGTATTTT. It specifies CASSQVAQGTDTQYF. The chain combines TRBV4-1 with TRBJ2-3; a possible D gene is TRBD1 (5 bases). This CDR3 spans 15 amino acids. The germline gives CDR1 MGHRA, CDR2 YSYEKL. V lost 1 base, J lost 3 bases, and 11 bases lay in between.

This chain connects TRBV5-4 to TRBJ1-1; TRBD1 aligns across 9 bases. Germline CDR1 SGHNT, CDR2 YYREEE (reference sequence). With V trimmed by 4 bases and J by 7 bases, 5 bases remained unmatched. This CDR3 region has 13 residues. This CDR3 is CASSQWTGVEAFF. CDR3 in DNA: TGTGCCAGCAGCCAATGGACAGGGGTTGAAGCTTTCTTT.